The count of the clone carrying this T cell receptor (beta chain) is one. The sample is drawn from a study of T cell responses to AZD1222 COVID-19 vaccine. Sequencing was performed with immunoSEQ multiplex PCR; in TCRdb, only in-frame clones are kept and a portion is missing. The sample carries about 140,000 clones, approximately 90% recorded once. The TCR was taken from an adult in good health. Sequencing used peripheral blood, obtained on day 0 of AZD1222 vaccination.

CDR3 nucleotide sequence: TGTGCCAGCAGTTACGGAGGGCGCGGAGTTTCAGCTAACTATGGCTACACCTTC. It specifies CASSYGGRGVSANYGYTF. This chain uses TRBV6-2 or TRBV6-3 with TRBJ1-2; D is ambiguous. V was clipped by 2 bases and J by 0 bases, with 19 bases between them. The germline V gene encodes CDR1 MNHEY and CDR2 SVGEGT. CDR3 length: 18 residues.